This T cell receptor (beta chain) was observed in a study of shared clonotypes between healthy human individuals (TCRdb year 2020). At the level of the whole study: A few men and two women, aged 18 to 49 years, made up the cohort. For each donor, CD4 naive and CD4 memory were each given three plates, CD8 naive was given two plates, and CD8 memory was given one plate. Blood TCR repertoires of four to six healthy adults were deeply sequenced to estimate repertoire size and the extent of clonotype sharing between individuals. Libraries were prepared and TCR repertoires were sequenced by different laboratories using diverse techniques, in order to increase sequencing depth and limit assay-specific biases. Leukapheresis yielded between about 0.8 and 8.9 billion PBMCs per donor.

CD8 naive samples consisted of CD45RO-negative cells that were positively selected for CCR7, yielding a CD45RA+CCR7+ population without TemRA cells. The donors were healthy, HIV-negative adults with no recently reported acute infections or vaccinations. Only Caucasian adults living in Nashville, Tennessee, USA were represented among the donors. Blood was collected by leukapheresis, and PBMCs were isolated by Ficoll-Histopaque density gradient centrifugation and then cryopreserved in liquid nitrogen vapor phase. Analytical flow cytometry was used to check the purity and quantity of every magnetically sorted T cell population. Genomic DNA was isolated from each sorted fraction and quantified by UV absorbance on a Nanodrop 2000c. In the case of this clone: The antigen it binds to is not known. Base-call qualities are not available, and no considerably larger clone is one nucleotide away.

Using the deep immunoSEQ assay, TCR CDR3 regions were amplified from genomic DNA by multiplex PCR. For each cell subset, the extracted genomic DNA was distributed evenly across all wells of several immunoSEQ 96-well plates, and each plate served as one replicate. For sorted subsets, around 200 ng genomic DNA, equal to tens of thousands of T cell genomes, was loaded into each replicate PCR. Purified libraries were quantified with a Qubit 3.0 fluorometer, sized on a Bioanalyzer 2100, and re-quantified with the KAPA Library Quantification kit. Every immunoSEQ 96-well plate was sequenced on a dedicated single-read 150-cycle Illumina NextSeq 550 flow cell. Per the authors' processing: Because only junctional sequences without quality scores were contained in the immunoSEQ output, filtering matching that applied to full-length reads could not be performed. To assign V/J genes and CDR3, sequences were annotated against IMGT germline references using PyIR, a Python wrapper for IgBLAST v1.9. Reads with weak V/J assignments (E-value above 1e-6), missing CDR3, stop codons, out-of-frame junctions, or ambiguous translated residues were removed. V3J clonotypes were defined by identical inferred V gene, J gene, and CDR3 amino acid sequence. The percentage overlap between two repertoires was calculated by dividing the number of shared unique clonotypes by the size of the smaller repertoire. Three approaches were used to assess repertoire richness: RTK rarefaction, the Chao1 estimator, and Recon v2.1 estimates of unobserved clonotypes. Generation probabilities for all TCRbeta clonotypes obtained by the gDNA method from several donors were computed using OLGA. Sourced from immuneACCESS, this table was stored by TCRdb with only in-frame sequences that have V and J called. A share of the clones is absent; for the studies checked, an unresolved V gene accounts for under half, and the remainder has no known explanation. V and J calls plus clone size are reproduced from that table; the DNA served to infer D and trimming. In all, the sample holds about 680,000 clones, and about 90% of those were seen once. The top ten constitute approximately 25% of the sample.

The CDR1 and CDR2 encoded by the germline V gene are MGHRA and YSYEKL. Including cysteine and phenylalanine, the CDR3 has 13 amino acids. Only the CDR3 part of the read is kept: 39 bases, read in frame from the first base. A distance of 9 bases separates the germline ends of V and J, which lose 4 bases and 6 bases respectively. What the study reported, not specific to this receptor: Pairwise subsampling indicated that sequencing depth was expected to affect the degree of clonotype sharing among donors. Rarefaction of sorted-subset datasets indicated incomplete sequencing despite the large sequencing depth. Sampling was restricted to blood, and TCR repertoires in tissue are likely to differ from TCR repertoires in blood. Higher generation probabilities were observed for clonotypes shared by all four sorted-subset donors than for non-shared clonotypes. Naive subsets generally had larger estimated clonotype richness than memory subsets did. About 4.5% of naive CD4, roughly 3.6% of naive CD8, about 2.1% of memory CD4, and around 0.42% of memory CD8 clonotypes were shared across a few donors. The small number of donors limited the genetic and exposure-history diversity represented.

The chain uses TRBV4-1 and TRBJ2-2, with the D gene too uncertain to name. The clonotype comes from a man aged 30 to 45 in good health. Source material: naive CD8+ T cells sorted from blood. The meaning of the sample's cell subset or site label: CD45RA+CCR7+. The CDR3: CASSPWAPGELFF. At the DNA level, the sequence is TGCGCCAGCAGCCCCTGGGCTCCCGGGGAGCTGTTTTTT.